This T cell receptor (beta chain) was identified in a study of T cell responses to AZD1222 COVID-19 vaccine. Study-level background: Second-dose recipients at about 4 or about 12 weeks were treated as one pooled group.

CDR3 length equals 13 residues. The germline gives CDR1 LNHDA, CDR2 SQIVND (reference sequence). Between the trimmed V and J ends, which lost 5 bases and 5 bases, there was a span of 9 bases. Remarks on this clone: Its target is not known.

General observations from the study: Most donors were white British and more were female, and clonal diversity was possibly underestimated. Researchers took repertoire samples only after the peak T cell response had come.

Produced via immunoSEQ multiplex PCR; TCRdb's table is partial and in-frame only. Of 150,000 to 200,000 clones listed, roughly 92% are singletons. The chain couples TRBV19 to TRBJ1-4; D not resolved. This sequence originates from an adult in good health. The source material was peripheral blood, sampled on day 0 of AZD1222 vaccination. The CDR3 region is CASSLFSNEKLFF. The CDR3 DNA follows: TGTGCCAGTAGTCTGTTCTCAAATGAAAAACTGTTTTTT.